These 7 T cell receptor beta chains were sequenced from one sample in a study of shared clonotypes between healthy human individuals. The assay was immunoSEQ multiplex PCR, and TCRdb's table has in-frame clones only and misses some. Of around 1.9 million clones in the sample, 93% were seen once. Positive CCR7 selection of CD45RO-negative cells yielded the naive CD8 cells, and terminally differentiated effector memory CD45RA+ cells were excluded. Specimen: naive CD8+ T cells from PBMCs. The receptor source for this set is a man between 18 and 29 years old in good health. Some clones in this sample may be carry-over from other donors' samples.

The chain combines TRBV2 with TRBJ2-1; 16 nucleotides line up with TRBD2. Germline V gives CDR1 SNHLY, CDR2 FYNNEI. The CDR3 spans 17 residues. The junction had 5 bases not matched to a gene; V was cut back by 3 bases and J by 6 bases. The chain's CDR3 is CASSDGTSGRGVNEQFF. In DNA form, the CDR3 reads TGTGCCAGCAGTGACGGGACTAGCGGGAGGGGGGTCAATGAGCAGTTCTTC.

The rearrangement joins TRBV11-2 to TRBJ1-3; 9 nucleotides agree with TRBD1. CDR3 size: 19 residues. J gave up 1 base and V 2 bases, and 12 bases lay outside the gene matches. Germline values: CDR1 SGHAT, CDR2 FQNNGV. The CDR3 sequence is CASSLMGTGILSSGNTIYF. The CDR3 region has the DNA TGTGCCAGCAGCTTAATGGGGACAGGGATCCTCTCTTCTGGAAACACCATATATTTT.

This chain links TRBV4-3 with TRBJ2-1; TRBD2 is a possible D gene (6 bases). With 3 bases removed from V and 2 bases from J, the gap between germline ends came to 14 bases. The CDR3 covers 16 residues. Germline lookup yields CDR1 LGHNA and CDR2 YSLEER. CDR3 sequence (DNA): TGCGCCAGCAGCCATCCTAGATGGGGGGCCTACAATGAGCAGTTCTTC. Its protein is CASSHPRWGAYNEQFF.

This clone has just one count. The chain has TRBV9 and TRBJ2-3; TRBD1 or TRBD2 may be the D gene (5 bases each). The germline V and J ends were trimmed by 0 bases and 6 bases, with 17 bases remaining between them. The CDR3 has 16 residues. CDR1 and CDR2 (germline): SGDLS, YYNGEE. As DNA, the CDR3 is TGTGCCAGCAGCGTAGGGGGCGAAGGGACGGGGGATACGCAGTATTTT. It translates to CASSVGGEGTGDTQYF.

This chain joins TRBV9 and TRBJ2-1, with D hard to call. Trimming left V 3 bases short and J 8 bases short, with 15 bases between. The CDR3 is made up of 14 amino acids. Germline V lookup: CDR1 SGDLS, CDR2 YYNGEE. The CDR3 sequence: CASSERWGFYEQFF. In DNA form, the CDR3 reads TGTGCCAGCAGCGAACGGTGGGGATTCTATGAGCAGTTCTTC. The full variable domain, in which reference TRBV9 and TRBJ2-1 provide the parts outside the CDR3, is DSGVTQTPKHLITATGQRVTLRCSPRSGDLSVYWYQQSLDQGLQFLIQYYNGEERAKGNILERFSAQQFPDLHSELNLSSLELGDSALYFCASSERWGFYEQFFGPGTRLTVL.

This chain joins TRBV10-2 and TRBJ2-1, with D possibly being TRBD2 (7 bases). Trimming shortened V by 6 bases and J by 7 bases, and 10 bases separated the two germline ends. The CDR3 consists of 12 residues. In germline, CDR1 is WSHSY, CDR2 SAAADI. CDR3 amino acids: CASRGGGNEQFF. CDR3 DNA: TGCGCCAGCAGGGGAGGGGGGAATGAGCAGTTCTTC.

The chain recombines TRBV11-2 with TRBJ2-1; TRBD2 is a possible D gene (6 bases). This CDR3 contains 15 residues. Germline V lookup: CDR1 SGHAT, CDR2 FQNNGV. With 2 bases removed from V and 6 bases from J, the gap between germline ends came to 14 bases. This chain's CDR3 is CASSLMRRDVNEQFF. In nucleotides, the CDR3 is TGTGCCAGCAGCTTAATGCGGAGGGATGTCAATGAGCAGTTCTTC.